Listed here are 25 T cell receptor beta chains from one sample, sequenced in a study of ipilimumab plus nivolumab after autologous stem cell transplantation. Assay used: immunoSEQ multiplex PCR; TCRdb lists only in-frame clones, some missing. The table has about 10,000 clones, 67% seen once; the top ten hold about a sixth. This material consisted of PBMCs, taken in a trial of ipilimumab plus nivolumab as post-transplant consolidation. These TCRs come from a female donor with multiple myeloma.

This clone was seen a handful of times. This rearrangement joins TRBV30 to TRBJ1-1; unclear D gene. Germline CDR1 reads GTSNPN; CDR2 reads SVGIG (reference sequence). This CDR3 comprises 13 residues. The V end was cut by 0 bases, the J end by 2 bases, with 7 bases between. CDR3 in amino acids: CAWSVQRNTEAFF. The CDR3 DNA reads as TGTGCCTGGAGTGTACAGCGTAACACTGAAGCTTTCTTT.

This chain joins TRBV7-3 and TRBJ2-5; 11 nucleotides match TRBD2. This CDR3 spans 15 amino acids. Per germline, CDR1 SGHTA and CDR2 FQGTGA. Losses at the gene ends were 0 bases for V and 3 bases for J; bases not matched to a gene: 0. The CDR3 loop is CASSLTGLAEETQYF. The CDR3 region has the DNA TGTGCCAGCAGCTTAACGGGACTAGCGGAAGAGACCCAGTACTTC.

In its sample, this clone was seen a few times. This rearrangement joins TRBV9 to TRBJ2-5; D perhaps matches TRBD2 (6 bases). The germline gives CDR1 SGDLS, CDR2 YYNGEE. The CDR3 covers 14 residues. V dropped 5 bases and J dropped 6 bases, with 17 bases sitting between them. CDR3 sequence reads: CASSSEGLRKTQYF. The CDR3 region has the DNA TGTGCCAGCAGTTCGGAGGGGTTGAGGAAGACCCAGTACTTC.

This clone was observed a handful of times. This chain links TRBV28 with TRBJ2-7, with D possibly being TRBD2 (6 bases). Per germline, CDR1 MDHEN and CDR2 SYDVKM. Deletions cut 1 base from V and 5 bases from J, with 15 bases between. CDR3 size: 15 residues. The DNA of the CDR3 is TGTGCCAGCAGTTTATACTCGGGAGAGTTCGACGAGCAGTACTTC. It translates to CASSLYSGEFDEQYF.

The rearrangement links TRBV2 to TRBJ2-3, with a possible D match to TRBD2 (6 bases). Germline assignment: CDR1 SNHLY and CDR2 FYNNEI. V lost 4 bases, J lost 4 bases, and 15 bases lay in between. This CDR3 is 15 amino acids long. CDR3 DNA sequence: TGTGCCAGCAGTGTCTGGAGGGGAATACCAGATACGCAGTATTTT. Protein sequence: CASSVWRGIPDTQYF.

This chain joins TRBV29-1 and TRBJ1-1; 9 bases line up with TRBD1. Germline V gene lookup returns CDR1 SQVTM and CDR2 ANQGSEA. The CDR3 has 13 residues. The junction had 11 bases not matched to a gene; V was cut back by 8 bases and J by 7 bases. CDR3 DNA sequence: TGCAGCCCTCTCCGAGACAGGGGGGGTGAAGCTTTCTTT. Translated: CSPLRDRGGEAFF.

J is TRBJ1-1 and V is TRBV7-4; D is undetermined. The CDR3 is 14 amino acids. CDR1 is SGHVT, CDR2 SQSDAQ, per germline. The V end lost 3 bases, the J end lost 2 bases, and 10 bases lay between the germline ends. CDR3 sequence (DNA): TGTGCCAGCAGCTTTTCCCTTGGAAACACTGAAGCTTTCTTT. It specifies CASSFSLGNTEAFF.

This chain joins TRBV2 and TRBJ1-5; 7 nucleotides align to TRBD1. The V segment lost 7 bases and the J segment 7 bases; nucleotides outside the gene matches: 4. The V gene's germline CDR1 is SNHLY and CDR2 FYNNEI. CDR3 size: 12 residues. DNA of the CDR3: TGTGCCAGCAATGAGGGGGCCCAGCCCCAGCATTTT. Translated, it gives CASNEGAQPQHF.

The chain joins TRBV29-1 to TRBJ1-2; 12 nucleotides match TRBD1. Germline V gives CDR1 SQVTM, CDR2 ANQGSEA. This CDR3 contains 15 residues. V shed 6 bases and J 4 bases; nucleotides not matched to a gene: 9. The CDR3 DNA reads as TGCAGCGTCTCGGGACAGGGGGCGTATGGCTATGGCTACACCTTC. It encodes CSVSGQGAYGYGYTF. Looking up the rest from reference TRBV29-1 and TRBJ1-2 gives the full variable domain: SAVISQKPSRDICQRGTSLTIQCQVDSQVTMMFWYRQQPGQSLTLIATANQGSEATYESGFVIDKFPISRPNLTFSTLTVSNMSPEDSSIYLCSVSGQGAYGYGYTFGSGTRLTVV.

The chain has TRBV2 and TRBJ2-7; TRBD1 matches at 9 bases. The CDR3 extends over 15 amino acids. The junction had 4 bases not matched to a gene; V was cut back by 4 bases and J by 0 bases. Per germline, CDR1 SNHLY and CDR2 FYNNEI. Here the CDR3 DNA reads TGTGCCAGCAGTGTGGGGACAGGGAGCTCCTACGAGCAGTACTTC. This translates into CASSVGTGSSYEQYF.

The chain combines TRBV15 with TRBJ1-4; 8 positions match TRBD1. V shed 2 bases and J 8 bases; nucleotides not matched to a gene: 4. The CDR3 has 14 amino acids. Germline CDR1 is LNHNV and CDR2 is YYDKDF (reference sequence). DNA for the CDR3: TGTGCCACCAGCAGACAGGGGGCCGGGGAAAAACTGTTTTTT. This translates into CATSRQGAGEKLFF.

The genes are TRBV11-3 and TRBJ2-2; perhaps TRBD2 as D (5 bases). V lost 3 bases and J lost 3, with 11 bases in between. The CDR3 has 15 amino acids. The germline V gene has CDR1 SGHNT and CDR2 YENEEA. In nucleotides, the CDR3 is TGTGCCAGCAGCTTGAGGGAGCGTGACACCGGGGAGCTGTTTTTT. This gives the protein CASSLRERDTGELFF. The full variable domain, in which reference TRBV11-3 and TRBJ2-2 provide the parts outside the CDR3, is EAGVVQSPRYKIIEKKQPVAFWCNPISGHNTLYWYLQNLGQGPELLIRYENEEAVDDSQLPKDRFSAERLKGVDSTLKIQPAELGDSAVYLCASSLRERDTGELFFGEGSRLTVL.

This clone was seen a single time. The gene calls are TRBV7-3 and TRBJ1-1; no firm D call. The CDR3 is 14 residues long. Trimming removed 3 bases at V and 2 bases at J, with 10 bases between. Germline values: CDR1 SGHTA, CDR2 FQGTGA. CDR3 in amino acids: CASSFSLGNTEAFF. CDR3 DNA sequence: TGTGCCAGCAGCTTTTCCCTTGGAAACACTGAAGCTTTCTTT.

J is TRBJ2-3 and V is TRBV5-1; 9 bases match TRBD2. Trimming at V came to 3 bases and at J to 11 bases, leaving 10 bases not matched to a gene. The CDR3 runs to 14 residues. CDR1 is SGHRS, CDR2 YFSETQ, per germline. For the CDR3, the DNA is TGCGCCAGCAGCTATAGCGGGAGCGTCGTTGGGCAGTATTTT. Encoded protein: CASSYSGSVVGQYF.

About this clone: A read error may explain this, as a much larger clone is one base away. The chain couples TRBV7-7 to TRBJ2-2; D tentatively reads TRBD1 or TRBD2 (5 bases each). The CDR3 spans 18 residues. The V end lost 5 bases, the J end lost 1 base, and 20 bases lay between the germline ends. Per the germline V gene, CDR1 is SSHAT and CDR2 is FNYEAQ (reference sequence). CDR3 DNA sequence: TGTGCCAGCAGCCAGACCATATGGGACCGGGGGAACACCGGGGAGCTGTTTTTT. Protein product: CASSQTIWDRGNTGELFF. Combining the CDR3 with reference TRBV7-7 and TRBJ2-2 gives the whole variable domain GAGVSQSPRYKVTKRGQDVTLRCDPISSHATLYWYQQALGQGPEFLTYFNYEAQPDKSGLPSDRFSAERPEGSISTLTIQRTEQRDSAMYRCASSQTIWDRGNTGELFFGEGSRLTVL.

This sequence joins TRBV2 and TRBJ2-5; 10 nucleotides agree with TRBD1. The CDR3 has 17 amino acids. Losses at the gene ends were 2 bases for V and 3 bases for J; bases not matched to a gene: 9. Germline CDR1 SNHLY, CDR2 FYNNEI. CDR3: CASSEWGPGTGEETQYF. The CDR3 coding sequence is TGTGCCAGCAGTGAATGGGGACCCGGGACAGGGGAAGAGACCCAGTACTTC.

This clone was counted between two and nine times. The chain joins TRBV6-5 to TRBJ1-5, with 9 bases aligning to TRBD1. CDR1 and CDR2 (germline): MNHEY, SVGAGI. The trim removed 4 bases at V and 5 bases at J, leaving 6 bases unmatched. CDR3 length equals 15 residues. The DNA of the CDR3 is TGTGCCAGCAGTTCCGGCGGACAGGGGTATCAGCCCCAGCATTTT. It translates to CASSSGGQGYQPQHF.

Worth noting for this clone: Given a much more abundant clone one base away, this may be a read error. This same CDR3 is encoded by further DNA sequences in the sample. The chain joins TRBV27 to TRBJ1-4; D gene ambiguous. The ends were cut back, 3 bases at V and 3 bases at J, with 2 bases in the middle. The germline CDR1 and CDR2 sequences are MNHEY and SMNVEV (reference sequence). This CDR3 is built from 12 residues. CDR3 protein: CASSLPNEKLFF. CDR3 nucleotide sequence: TGTGCCAGCAGTTTGCCTAATGAAAAACTGTTTTTT.

The table lists this clone with a count of one. The V call is TRBV27, the J call TRBJ2-1; 12 positions agree with TRBD2. This CDR3 is built from 13 residues. Germline V gene data show CDR1 as MNHEY and CDR2 as SMNVEV (reference sequence). With V trimmed by 3 bases and J by 15 bases, 6 bases remained unmatched. In DNA form, the CDR3 reads TGTGCCAGCAGTTTGACTAGCGGGAGAGGCCGGTTCTTC. Protein product: CASSLTSGRGRFF.

This clone was picked up a small number of times. The V and J genes are TRBV10-1 and TRBJ2-1; D is possibly TRBD1 (6 bases). This CDR3 has 13 amino acids. With 2 bases removed from V and 9 bases from J, the gap between germline ends came to 11 bases. Germline CDR1 WNHNN, CDR2 SYGVQD (reference sequence). The CDR3 reads CASSEHRVGEQFF. CDR3 DNA: TGCGCCAGCAGTGAGCACAGGGTTGGTGAGCAGTTCTTC.

The CDR3 protein is CASSTETGQGSGNTIYF. The DNA of the CDR3 is TGTGCCAGTAGTACCGAAACGGGACAGGGCTCTGGAAACACCATATATTTT. The V gene is TRBV19, the J gene TRBJ1-3; TRBD1 matches 9 bases. Germline V CDR1 and CDR2: LNHDA, SQIVND (reference sequence). J was trimmed by 0 bases and V by 4 bases; bases with no gene match: 7. The CDR3 has 17 residues. Using reference TRBV19 and TRBJ1-3 for the parts outside the CDR3, the full variable domain is DGGITQSPKYLFRKEGQNVTLSCEQNLNHDAMYWYRQDPGQGLRLIYYSQIVNDFQKGDIAEGYSVSREKKESFPLTVTSAQKNPTAFYLCASSTETGQGSGNTIYFGEGSWLTVV.

With respect to this clone: This likely reflects a read error, since a far larger clone is one base away. Here the CDR3 DNA reads TGCGCCAGCAGCCCTAGCTCCTACGAGCAGTACTTC. Translated: CASSPSSYEQYF. The J gene is TRBJ2-7, the V gene TRBV4-1; D gene uncertain. Germline V gene data show CDR1 as MGHRA and CDR2 as YSYEKL. This CDR3 spans 12 amino acids. V lost 4 bases and J 0 bases, leaving 4 bases between the germline ends.

CDR3 sequence: CASSLHPRYGYTF. The CDR3, as DNA: TGTGCCAGCAGCTTACATCCGCGTTATGGCTACACCTTC. The V and J genes are TRBV11-2 and TRBJ1-2; D is uncertain. This CDR3 comprises 13 residues. In germline, CDR1 is SGHAT, CDR2 FQNNGV. V dropped 2 bases and J dropped 5 bases, with 9 bases sitting between them.

The chain combines TRBV5-6 with TRBJ2-1; 10 positions agree with TRBD2. The germline V gene has CDR1 SGHDT and CDR2 YYEEEE. V shed 1 base, J shed 7 bases, and the junction held 8 bases outside the gene matches. The CDR3 is made up of 16 amino acids. CDR3 residues: CASSLTPGLAWNEQFF. In nucleotides, the CDR3 is TGTGCCAGCAGCTTGACCCCGGGACTAGCGTGGAATGAGCAGTTCTTC. Looking up the rest from reference TRBV5-6 and TRBJ2-1 gives the full variable domain: DAGVTQSPTHLIKTRGQQVTLRCSPKSGHDTVSWYQQALGQGPQFIFQYYEEEERQRGNFPDRFSGHQFPNYSSELNVNALLLGDSALYLCASSLTPGLAWNEQFFGPGTRLTVL.

V is TRBV6-1 and J is TRBJ2-1; no firm D call. This CDR3 is built from 10 residues. With 5 bases removed from V and 14 bases from J, the gap between germline ends came to 10 bases. The germline V gene has CDR1 MNHNS and CDR2 SASEGT. The CDR3 DNA follows: TGTGCCAGCAGTTACGGTGGGGAGTTCTTC. Its protein is CASSYGGEFF.